This TCR beta chain was identified during a study of T cell repertoires in cytomegalovirus infection. Germline CDR1 and CDR2: MDHEN and SYDVKM. This CDR3 comprises 15 residues. After removal of 5 bases from V and 5 bases from J, the junction contained 9 bases not matched to a gene. This clonotype was observed a single time. The antigen is unknown. TCRdb reprocessed the reads with MiXCR, giving one entry per CDR3 protein. This sample has 75,000 to 95,000 distinct CDR3 sequences; about 44% occur once, and the top ten carry 93%. This material consisted of CD8+ T cells from cultured PBMCs, taken from culture after CMV antigen stimulation. This TCR derives from a human donor in good health (CMV status not recorded). Some clones in this sample may be carry-over from other donors' samples. The rearrangement links TRBV28 to TRBJ2-3; 8 bases line up with TRBD1. DNA for the CDR3: TGTGCCAGCAGTCCCAGGGGGCGCGTTATAGATACGCAGTATTTT. Amino acid sequence: CASSPRGRVIDTQYF. Supplemented by reference TRBV28 and TRBJ2-3, the full variable domain reads DVKVTQSSRYLVKRTGEKVFLECVQDMDHENMFWYRQDPGLGLRLIYFSYDVKMKEKGDIPEGYSVSREKKERFSLILESASTNQTSMYLCASSPRGRVIDTQYFGPGTRLTVL.